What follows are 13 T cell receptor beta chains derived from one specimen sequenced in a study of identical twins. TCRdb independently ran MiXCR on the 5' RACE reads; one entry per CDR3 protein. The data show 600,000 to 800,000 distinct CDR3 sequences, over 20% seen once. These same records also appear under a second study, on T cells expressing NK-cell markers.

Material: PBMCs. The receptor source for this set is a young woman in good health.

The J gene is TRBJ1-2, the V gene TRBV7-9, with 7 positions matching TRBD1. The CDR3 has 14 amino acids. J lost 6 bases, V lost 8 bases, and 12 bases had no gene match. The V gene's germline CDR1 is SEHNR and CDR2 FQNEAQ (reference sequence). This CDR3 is CASGIDREENGYTF. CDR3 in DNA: TGTGCCAGCGGAATCGACAGGGAAGAGAATGGCTACACCTTC.

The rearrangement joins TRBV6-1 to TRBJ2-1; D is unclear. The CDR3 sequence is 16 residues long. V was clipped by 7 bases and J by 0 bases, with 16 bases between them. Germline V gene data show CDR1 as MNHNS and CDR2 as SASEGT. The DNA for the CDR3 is TGTGCCAGCACCTCCCCGTCGGAGAGCTCCTACAATGAGCAGTTCTTC. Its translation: CASTSPSESSYNEQFF.

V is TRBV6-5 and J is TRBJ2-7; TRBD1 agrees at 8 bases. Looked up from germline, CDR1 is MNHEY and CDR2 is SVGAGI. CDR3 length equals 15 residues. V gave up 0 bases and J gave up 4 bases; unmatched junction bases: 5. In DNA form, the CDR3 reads TGTGCCAGCAGTTACTCCACAGGGGGAGGATACGAGCAGTACTTC. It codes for CASSYSTGGGYEQYF.

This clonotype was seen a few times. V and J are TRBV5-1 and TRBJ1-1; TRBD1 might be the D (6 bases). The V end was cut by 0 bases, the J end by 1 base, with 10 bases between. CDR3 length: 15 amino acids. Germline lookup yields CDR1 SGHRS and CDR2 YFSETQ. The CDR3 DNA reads TGCGCCAGCAGCTTGGGGTGGGGGCCGAACACTGAAGCTTTCTTT. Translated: CASSLGWGPNTEAFF.

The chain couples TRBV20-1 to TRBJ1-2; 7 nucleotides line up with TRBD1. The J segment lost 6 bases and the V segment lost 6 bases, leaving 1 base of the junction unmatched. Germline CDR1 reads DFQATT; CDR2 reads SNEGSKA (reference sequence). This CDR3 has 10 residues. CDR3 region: CSAGGNGYTF. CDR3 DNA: TGCAGTGCAGGGGGCAATGGCTACACCTTC.

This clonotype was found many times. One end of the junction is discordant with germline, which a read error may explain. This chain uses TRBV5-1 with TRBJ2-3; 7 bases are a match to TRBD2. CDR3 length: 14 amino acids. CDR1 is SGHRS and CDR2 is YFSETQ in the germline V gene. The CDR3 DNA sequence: TGTGCCAGCAGTCTTAGCGGGAGCACAGATACGCAGTATTTT. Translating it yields CASSLSGSTDTQYF.

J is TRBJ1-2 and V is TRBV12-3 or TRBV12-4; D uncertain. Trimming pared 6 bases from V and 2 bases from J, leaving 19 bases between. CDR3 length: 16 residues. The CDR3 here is CASSRVAGRSNYGYTF. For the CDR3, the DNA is TGTGCCAGCAGCCGCGTTGCGGGTCGCTCCAACTATGGCTACACCTTC.

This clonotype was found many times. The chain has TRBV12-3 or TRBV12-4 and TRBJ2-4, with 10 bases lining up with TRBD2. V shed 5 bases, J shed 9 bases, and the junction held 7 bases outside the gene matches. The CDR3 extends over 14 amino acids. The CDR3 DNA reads TGTGCCAGCAGTAAACTAGCGGGAAAGATCATTCAGTACTTC. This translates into CASSKLAGKIIQYF.

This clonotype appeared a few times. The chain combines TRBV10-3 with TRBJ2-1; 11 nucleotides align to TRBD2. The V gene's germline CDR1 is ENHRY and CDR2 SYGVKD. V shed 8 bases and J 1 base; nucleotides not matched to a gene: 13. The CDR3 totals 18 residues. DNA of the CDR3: TGTGCCATCGGTACTAGCGGGGGTGCCATGGGGTCCTACAATGAGCAGTTCTTC. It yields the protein CAIGTSGGAMGSYNEQFF.

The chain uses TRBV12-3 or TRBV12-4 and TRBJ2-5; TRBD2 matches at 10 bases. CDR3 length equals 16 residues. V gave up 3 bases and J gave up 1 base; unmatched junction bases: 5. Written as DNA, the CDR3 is TGTGCCAGCAGTTTTAGGGCTAGCGGGGGCCAAGAGACCCAGTACTTC. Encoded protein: CASSFRASGGQETQYF.

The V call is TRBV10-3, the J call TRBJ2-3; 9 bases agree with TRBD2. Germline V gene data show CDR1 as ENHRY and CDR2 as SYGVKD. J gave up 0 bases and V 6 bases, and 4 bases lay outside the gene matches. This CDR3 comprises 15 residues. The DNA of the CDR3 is TGTGCCATCAGGGCGGGAGGGCCTAGCACAGATACGCAGTATTTT. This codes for CAIRAGGPSTDTQYF.

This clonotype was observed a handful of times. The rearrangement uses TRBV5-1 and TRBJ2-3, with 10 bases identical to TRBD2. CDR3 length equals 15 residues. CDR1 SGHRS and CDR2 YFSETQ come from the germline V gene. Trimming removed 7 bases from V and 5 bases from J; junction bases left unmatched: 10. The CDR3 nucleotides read TGCGCCAGCGGATATCGGCTAGCGGGAGTAGATACGCAGTATTTT. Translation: CASGYRLAGVDTQYF.

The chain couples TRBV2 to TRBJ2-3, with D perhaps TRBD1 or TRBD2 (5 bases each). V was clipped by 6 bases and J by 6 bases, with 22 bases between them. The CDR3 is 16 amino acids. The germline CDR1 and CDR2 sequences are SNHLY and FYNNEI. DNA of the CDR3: TGTGCCAGCAGATCCGGGACCTTAACCCCCGAGGATACGCAGTATTTT. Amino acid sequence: CASRSGTLTPEDTQYF. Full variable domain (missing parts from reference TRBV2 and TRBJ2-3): EPEVTQTPSHQVTQMGQEVILRCVPISNHLYFYWYRQILGQKVEFLVSFYNNEISEKSEIFDDQFSVERPDGSNFTLKIRSTKLEDSAMYFCASRSGTLTPEDTQYFGPGTRLTVL.